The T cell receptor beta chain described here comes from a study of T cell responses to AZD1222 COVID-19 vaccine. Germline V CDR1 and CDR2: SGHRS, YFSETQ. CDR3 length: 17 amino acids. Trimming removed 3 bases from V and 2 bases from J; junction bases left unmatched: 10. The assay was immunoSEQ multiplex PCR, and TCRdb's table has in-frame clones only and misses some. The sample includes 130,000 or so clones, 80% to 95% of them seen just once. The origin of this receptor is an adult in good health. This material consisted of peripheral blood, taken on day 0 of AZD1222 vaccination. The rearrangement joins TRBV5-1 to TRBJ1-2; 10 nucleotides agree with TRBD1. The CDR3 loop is CASSWGSPGQGNYGYTF. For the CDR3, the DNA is TGCGCCAGCAGCTGGGGGTCCCCGGGACAGGGGAACTATGGCTACACCTTC.